This T cell receptor (beta chain) was found in a study of T cells in Graves' hyperthyroidism and ophthalmopathy (dated by TCRdb to about 2019). A note on the overall study: Peripheral blood was collected at initial diagnosis, before any treatment. To identify distinguishing TCR V-J signatures, a discovery cohort of around 100 patients was used, comprising roughly 45 with Graves' ophthalmopathy and some 60 with stable Graves' hyperthyroidism. Prospective prediction of ophthalmopathy was tested in an independent validation cohort consisting of roughly 20 hyperthyroidism patients and approximately 16 patients who later progressed to ophthalmopathy. The roughly 91 discovery patients were randomly divided into training and test sets at a 7:3 ratio. In addition, the study compared T-cell repertoires in thyroid tissue and in blood from a handful of Graves' hyperthyroidism patients. After blood sampling, hyperthyroidism patients were treated with methimazole at a starting dose of 30 mg daily, and ophthalmopathy patients were treated with high-dose intravenous methylprednisolone. The paper describes TCR Vbeta CDR3 sequencing of about 140 peripheral blood samples, made up of 43 ophthalmopathy patients, 70 to 75 hyperthyroidism patients and 17 progressor patients.

Moderately to severely active disease, a Clinical Activity Score of at least 3, a NOSPECS grade of at least 4, and a duration under 3 months were present in ophthalmopathy patients. Exclusion was applied to patients with uncontrolled infections, other autoimmune diseases, pregnancy or lactation. Diagnoses were established on the basis of clinical symptoms, serum thyroxine and TRAb, thyroid ultrasound, and orbital computed tomography. PBMCs were isolated from about 10 ml of fresh peripheral blood by Ficoll-Paque density gradient centrifugation. Total RNA was extracted with Trizol reagent, and quality was checked on an Agilent 2100 Bioanalyzer. Broader findings and caveats from the paper: In validation, the model predicted progression to ophthalmopathy with 60% to 71% sensitivity and 72% to 75% specificity, a median of about six months before onset. Blood samples also contained most of the expanded thyroid clonotypes (frequency above 0.001), which suggests that blood repertoires may reflect thyroid immune responses. Sample size was not statistically predetermined, and blinding of investigators to group allocation was not performed. Ophthalmopathy was separated from stable hyperthyroidism by a 13 V-J signature model, with around 88% sensitivity and 81% to 82% specificity obtained in cross-validation and 80%/75% obtained in testing.

This clonotype was counted many times. The specificity of this receptor is unknown. No per-base quality is available; no much larger clone lies one base away. V and J are trimmed by 5 bases and 5 bases, and the gene matches miss 11 bases of the junction. Inclusive of the bounding cysteine and phenylalanine, the CDR3 is 16 residues long. The entry retains the CDR3 DNA only, 48 bases that are in frame from base 1. The TCR beta CDR3 regions were amplified from the RNA transcripts. The first round of RT-PCR for the TCR CDR3 was performed with the HTBI primer set and the Qiagen OneStep RT-PCR kit. A second multiplex PCR round built the libraries, followed by size selection and purification. Libraries were sequenced paired-end with 100 bp reads on an Illumina HiSeq2000. Per the original workflow: SOAPnuke was used to process the raw data, removing reads that contained adapters or uncalled bases, had a mean Phred below 15, or lacked an exact match to the constant primer or identifier. High-quality paired reads were merged with COPE v1.2.5, and unique nucleotide sequences were defined as clonotypes. MiTCR v1.1 was used to align the clonotypes against IMGT TRBV, TRBD and TRBJ reference segments. Only V-J combinations with frequency above 0.0001, covering about 99% of repertoires, were analysed. The TCS score was defined as F50 (clonal expansion) divided by E x V (chaos), with BLOSUM62-based TCRdist calculated between CDR3 peptides within each V-J. Welch's t-statistics and random forest reduced just over 500 V-J features to some 14, which were used in a naive Bayes classifier (R e1071). TCRdb reworked the public reads: Q25 trimming with fastp, MiXCR clone assembly, productive beta chains retained. Rows merge per CDR3 protein into single entries with the most common DNA and genes. The V and J calls shown here were made by TCRdb, not taken from the authors' results. This sample has some 350,000 distinct CDR3 sequences in its table, and approximately 14% of those were observed once. Roughly 19% of the sample goes to the ten largest clones.

The chain is assembled from TRBV12-3 or TRBV12-4 and TRBJ2-2; TRBD2 matches 7 bases in the middle. The sequenced sample was blood. The receptor was derived from a woman in her sixties with Graves' ophthalmopathy. The CDR3 protein: CASSLSAGAGTGELFF. The nucleotides read TGTGCCAGCAGTCTGAGCGCGGGAGCTGGGACCGGGGAGCTGTTTTTT.